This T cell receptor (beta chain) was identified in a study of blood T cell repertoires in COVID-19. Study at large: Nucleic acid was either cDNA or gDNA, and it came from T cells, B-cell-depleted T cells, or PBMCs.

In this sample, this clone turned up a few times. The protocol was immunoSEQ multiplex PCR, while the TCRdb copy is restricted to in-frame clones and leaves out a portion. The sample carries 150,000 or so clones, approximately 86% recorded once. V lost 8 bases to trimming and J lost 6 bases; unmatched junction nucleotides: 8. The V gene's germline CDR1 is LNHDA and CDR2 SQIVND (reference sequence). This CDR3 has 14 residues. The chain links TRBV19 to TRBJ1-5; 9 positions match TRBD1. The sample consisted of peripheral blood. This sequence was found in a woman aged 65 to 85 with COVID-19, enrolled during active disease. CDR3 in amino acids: CASAGTGRTQPQHF. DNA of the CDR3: TGTGCCAGTGCTGGGACAGGGAGGACTCAGCCCCAGCATTTT.